The 26 T cell receptor beta chains in this list originate from one sample, sequenced in a study of blood T cell repertoires in COVID-19. Sequencing was performed with immunoSEQ multiplex PCR; in TCRdb, only in-frame clones are kept and a portion is missing. The table includes fewer than 200,000 clones, approximately 80% detected once. The sample was peripheral blood. The receptors derive from a woman aged 40 to 49 with COVID-19, enrolled during active disease.

Only a few counts were recorded for this clone. The chain links TRBV5-6 to TRBJ2-4; D remains ambiguous. This CDR3 is 15 amino acids long. Germline V gives CDR1 SGHDT, CDR2 YYEEEE. V was cut by 0 bases and J by 0 bases, with 7 bases left in between. CDR3 sequence: CASSLARLAKNIQYF. The CDR3 nucleotides read TGTGCCAGCAGCTTGGCGCGGCTAGCCAAAAACATTCAGTACTTC.

The chain is built from TRBV11-2 and TRBJ1-4; D is possibly TRBD1 (6 bases). This CDR3 is built from 13 residues. Germline CDR1 and CDR2: SGHAT and FQNNGV. Trimming stripped 1 base from V and 14 bases from J, with 14 bases between. Here the CDR3 reads CASSLAPARGLFF. In DNA, the CDR3 is TGTGCCAGCAGCTTAGCGCCGGCGAGGGGGCTGTTTTTT.

This rearrangement joins TRBV5-1 to TRBJ2-7, with D uncertain. Germline V gene lookup returns CDR1 SGHRS and CDR2 YFSETQ. The CDR3 has 8 amino acids. CDR3 bases: TGCGACTACTACGAGCAGTACTTC. Translating gives CDYYEQYF.

This clone was seen only a few times. The V call is TRBV14, the J call TRBJ2-6; a weak D match, TRBD2 (5 bases). With 1 base removed from V and 0 bases from J, the gap between germline ends came to 7 bases. The CDR3 spans 16 residues. Per the germline V gene, CDR1 is SGHDN and CDR2 is FVKESK. The CDR3 reads CASSQGGFSGANVLTF. The DNA for the CDR3 is TGTGCCAGCAGCCAAGGAGGGTTCTCTGGGGCCAACGTCCTGACTTTC.

The count of this clone is one. The chain employs TRBV30 and TRBJ2-1; D may be TRBD1 (6 bases). This CDR3 region has 15 residues. The germline CDR1 and CDR2 sequences are GTSNPN and SVGIG (reference sequence). V lost 1 base, J lost 7 bases, and 17 bases lay in between. The CDR3 sequence: CAWSGGSGGGNEQFF. CDR3 nucleotide sequence: TGTGCCTGGAGTGGGGGATCTGGGGGCGGGAATGAGCAGTTCTTC.

The V and J genes are TRBV23-1 and TRBJ2-1, with 8 bases identical to TRBD1. TRBV23-1 qualifies as an ORF whose function is uncertain. J lost 2 bases, V lost 5 bases, and 11 bases had no gene match. This CDR3 region has 17 residues. The CDR3 loop is CASSEKSWDRPYNEQFF. In DNA, the CDR3 is TGCGCCAGCAGTGAAAAATCATGGGACAGGCCCTACAATGAGCAGTTCTTC.

The chain recombines TRBV5-6 with TRBJ1-6, with D maybe TRBD1 (6 bases). Trimming took 0 bases from V and 8 from J, leaving 9 bases between them. The CDR3 totals 14 residues. Germline V lookup: CDR1 SGHDT, CDR2 YYEEEE. The CDR3 here is CASSLGEGDSPLHF. The CDR3 DNA sequence: TGTGCCAGCAGCTTGGGTGAGGGGGATTCACCCCTCCACTTT. The entire variable domain, with the rest obtained from reference TRBV5-6 and TRBJ1-6, is as follows: DAGVTQSPTHLIKTRGQQVTLRCSPKSGHDTVSWYQQALGQGPQFIFQYYEEEERQRGNFPDRFSGHQFPNYSSELNVNALLLGDSALYLCASSLGEGDSPLHFGNGTRLTVT.

There are a few counts of this clone. The V and J genes are TRBV28 and TRBJ1-2; the match to TRBD1 covers 12 bases. Unmatched junction bases numbered 12, after V lost 5 bases and J lost 5 bases. The germline gives CDR1 MDHEN, CDR2 SYDVKM. This CDR3 comprises 17 residues. CDR3 DNA: TGTGCCAGCAGTCACAAGGGACAGGGGGCGCATTGGTATGGCTACACCTTC. As protein: CASSHKGQGAHWYGYTF.

V usage is TRBV12-3 or TRBV12-4 and J usage is TRBJ2-5; possibly TRBD1 for D (6 bases). The CDR3 has 13 residues. The V end lost 5 bases, the J end lost 1 base, and 8 bases lay between the germline ends. CDR3 DNA: TGTGCCAGCAGTCGGGACACCCAAGAGACCCAGTACTTC. Its protein product is CASSRDTQETQYF.

This chain joins TRBV24-1 and TRBJ2-1; 7 positions match TRBD2. With V trimmed by 5 bases and J by 6 bases, 12 bases remained unmatched. The CDR3 contains 16 residues. Germline values: CDR1 KGHDR, CDR2 SFDVKD. CDR3 loop: CATSGASGAFANEQFF. CDR3 bases: TGTGCCACCAGTGGGGCAAGCGGGGCCTTCGCCAATGAGCAGTTCTTC.

The chain joins TRBV28 to TRBJ2-3; 7 bases are shared with TRBD2. Germline assignment: CDR1 MDHEN and CDR2 SYDVKM. CDR3 length: 18 amino acids. V dropped 4 bases and J dropped 0; count of bases not matched to a gene: 13. The DNA of the CDR3 is TGTGCCAGCAGTTGGGGGGGTGTTTTAAGTACTAGCACAGATACGCAGTATTTT. Its protein product is CASSWGGVLSTSTDTQYF.

The V gene is TRBV27, the J gene TRBJ2-1; D may be TRBD2 (6 bases). This CDR3 is built from 14 residues. Trimming removed 3 bases at V and 6 bases at J, with 12 bases between. CDR1 is MNHEY, CDR2 SMNVEV, per germline (reference sequence). CDR3 amino acids: CASSFMDGGNEQFF. CDR3 DNA: TGTGCCAGCAGTTTTATGGACGGGGGCAATGAGCAGTTCTTC.

This clone was found once. In nucleotides, the CDR3 is TGCAGTGCTAGTAACCGGGACAGGGGCCCCTACGAGCAGTACTTC. Its protein product is CSASNRDRGPYEQYF. The V and J genes are TRBV20-1 and TRBJ2-7; 10 nucleotides match TRBD1. V trimming: 3 bases; J trimming: 2 bases; junction bases outside the gene matches: 7. This CDR3 region has 15 residues. Per the germline V gene, CDR1 is DFQATT and CDR2 is SNEGSKA (reference sequence).

Concerning this clone: The same CDR3 also results from other DNA sequences found in this sample. The chain is built from TRBV5-6 and TRBJ2-7; D unresolved. From germline, CDR1 is SGHDT and CDR2 YYEEEE. Trimming stripped 3 bases from V and 0 bases from J, with 4 bases between. This CDR3 contains 12 residues. CDR3 residues: CASSSVSYEQYF. The CDR3 bases are TGTGCCAGCAGCTCCGTCTCCTACGAGCAGTACTTC.

In its sample, this clone was seen a few times. The chain recombines TRBV9 with TRBJ1-1; D gene ambiguous. This CDR3 region has 14 residues. The germline V gene has CDR1 SGDLS and CDR2 YYNGEE. The V gene lost 0 bases and the J gene lost 2 bases, with 8 bases spanning the gap. This CDR3 reads CASSVGPVNTEAFF. For the CDR3, the DNA is TGTGCCAGCAGCGTAGGTCCGGTAAACACTGAAGCTTTCTTT.

The chain carries TRBV2 and TRBJ1-5; TRBD1 matches at 7 bases. The CDR3 covers 17 residues. The V segment lost 5 bases and the J segment 1 base; nucleotides outside the gene matches: 11. Germline CDR1 and CDR2: SNHLY and FYNNEI. The CDR3 sequence: CASSPLGKGASNQPQHF. The DNA of the CDR3 is TGTGCCAGCAGTCCTCTAGGGAAGGGGGCAAGCAATCAGCCCCAGCATTTT.

The V and J genes are TRBV3-1 (or the pseudogene TRBV3-2) and TRBJ2-6; TRBD1 matches at 9 bases. This CDR3 region has 22 residues. Germline CDR1 is LGHDT and CDR2 is YNNKEL (reference sequence). The ends lost 0 bases at V and 4 bases at J; junction bases unmatched: 19. In DNA form, the CDR3 reads TGTGCCAGCAGCCAAGATTGGGACAGGGCGGCACCACGTCTCTCGGGGGCCAACGTCCTGACTTTC. Protein product: CASSQDWDRAAPRLSGANVLTF.

A single count supports this clone. The CDR3 nucleotides read TGCGCCAGCAGCCAGACTAGCGGCATCACAGATACGCAGTATTTT. Translation: CASSQTSGITDTQYF. J is TRBJ2-3 and V is TRBV5-1, with TRBD2 identical over 9 bases. The CDR3 length is 15 residues. Trimming cost V 4 bases and J 2 bases; bases outside gene matches: 5. Per the germline V gene, CDR1 is SGHRS and CDR2 is YFSETQ.

V is TRBV6-5 and J is TRBJ1-1; a possible D gene is TRBD1 (5 bases). The CDR3 is 11 residues long. V dropped 10 bases and J dropped 8 bases, with 14 bases sitting between them. Germline V lookup: CDR1 MNHEY, CDR2 SVGAGI. DNA of the CDR3: TGTGCCACGGGGGGGGGACCAGAAGCTTTCTTT. Translating gives CATGGGPEAFF.

The chain joins TRBV18 to TRBJ1-1; TRBD1 is a possible D gene (5 bases). V lost 3 bases and J lost 0, with 20 bases in between. From germline, CDR1 is KGHSH and CDR2 LQKENI. The CDR3 has 18 amino acids. The CDR3 spells CASSPGLGGSPMNTEAFF. The CDR3 nucleotides read TGTGCCAGCTCACCGGGGTTGGGGGGGTCCCCCATGAACACTGAAGCTTTCTTT.

J is TRBJ2-4 and V is TRBV5-6; TRBD1 might be the D (6 bases). This CDR3 region has 13 residues. Germline values: CDR1 SGHDT, CDR2 YYEEEE. Trimming pared 0 bases from V and 16 bases from J, leaving 17 bases between. The CDR3 bases are TGTGCCAGCAGCTTGGGCATGGGGGCCTACGGCTACTTC. It codes for CASSLGMGAYGYF.

Comment on this clone: Possible read error: a much larger clone is one base away. The rearrangement joins TRBV28 to TRBJ1-6; no reliable D call. This CDR3 is built from 13 residues. The V end lost 7 bases, the J end lost 8 bases, and 12 bases lay between the germline ends. The germline V gene has CDR1 MDHEN and CDR2 SYDVKM. The CDR3 DNA reads TGTGCCAGCACAGAGGGCGCCTATTCACCCCTCCACTTT. The encoded protein is CASTEGAYSPLHF. Full variable domain (missing parts from reference TRBV28 and TRBJ1-6): DVKVTQSSRYLVKRTGEKVFLECVQDMDHENMFWYRQDPGLGLRLIYFSYDVKMKEKGDIPEGYSVSREKKERFSLILESASTNQTSMYLCASTEGAYSPLHFGNGTRLTVT.

This chain joins TRBV30 and TRBJ2-1; TRBD1 aligns across 8 bases. The CDR3 runs to 14 residues. Germline V CDR1 and CDR2: GTSNPN, SVGIG (reference sequence). The V and J ends lost 5 bases and 7 bases, in that order; junction bases with no gene match: 10. CDR3 bases: TGTGCCTGGGGGCCCGGACAGGGTAGGAATGAGCAGTTCTTC. Protein product: CAWGPGQGRNEQFF.

This chain joins TRBV5-6 and TRBJ2-7, with a tentative D call TRBD2 (6 bases). The CDR3 consists of 13 residues. CDR1 SGHDT and CDR2 YYEEEE come from the germline V gene. Trimming removed 7 bases from V and 6 bases from J, with 17 bases in between. This CDR3 is CASLFGPEGEQYF. Written as DNA, the CDR3 is TGTGCCAGCTTATTTGGACCGGAGGGCGAGCAGTACTTC.

This clone was seen only once. The rearrangement joins TRBV4-2 to TRBJ2-1; 11 nucleotides align to TRBD2. Losses at the gene ends were 0 bases for V and 2 bases for J; bases not matched to a gene: 0. In germline, CDR1 is LGHNA, CDR2 YNFKEQ. The CDR3 loop spans 16 amino acids. The CDR3 sequence is CASSQELAGAYNEQFF. In nucleotides, the CDR3 is TGTGCCAGCAGCCAAGAACTAGCGGGAGCCTACAATGAGCAGTTCTTC.

The chain recombines TRBV9 with TRBJ2-5; TRBD2 matches 9 bases. CDR1 is SGDLS and CDR2 is YYNGEE in the germline V gene. The CDR3 sequence is 16 residues long. The V and J ends lost 0 bases and 1 base, in that order; junction bases with no gene match: 4. CDR3 in amino acids: CASSVEGGGVQETQYF. CDR3 nucleotides: TGTGCCAGCAGCGTAGAAGGCGGGGGGGTCCAAGAGACCCAGTACTTC.